This TCR beta chain was sequenced for a study of T cell responses to AZD1222 COVID-19 vaccine. A remark on this clone: Its antigen is not known.

Study-wide results and limits: Reports say nearly half of spike-specific TCRs go after unmutated variant regions. Repertoire sampling occurred only after the peak T cell response. Mostly white British, mostly female donors; authors suggested clonal diversity may be underestimated. Vaccine-associated CD4 TCRs spanned spike, dominant at 160-218 and 743-854.

The assay was immunoSEQ multiplex PCR, and TCRdb's table has in-frame clones only and misses some. The table shows under 200,000 clones, with 93% occurring only once. The CDR3 runs 16 residues. CDR1 KGHSH and CDR2 LQKENI come from the germline V gene. V trimming: 0 bases; J trimming: 2 bases; junction bases outside the gene matches: 4. The sequenced sample was peripheral blood, obtained on day 0 of AZD1222 vaccination. The chain has TRBV18 and TRBJ2-7; 10 bases are shared with TRBD1. The TCR sequence derives from an adult in good health. Here the CDR3 DNA reads TGTGCCAGCTCACCACCGCAGGGGACAGGGGCCTACGAGCAGTACTTC. Protein product: CASSPPQGTGAYEQYF.